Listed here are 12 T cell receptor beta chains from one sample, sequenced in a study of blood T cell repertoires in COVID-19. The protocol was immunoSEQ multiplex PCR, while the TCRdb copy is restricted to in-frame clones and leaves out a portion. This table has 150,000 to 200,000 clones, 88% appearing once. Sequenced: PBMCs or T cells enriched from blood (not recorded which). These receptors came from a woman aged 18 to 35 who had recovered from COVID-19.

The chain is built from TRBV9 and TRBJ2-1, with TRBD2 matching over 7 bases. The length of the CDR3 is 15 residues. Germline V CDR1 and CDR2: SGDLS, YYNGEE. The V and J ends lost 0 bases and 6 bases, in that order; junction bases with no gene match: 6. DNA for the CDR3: TGTGCCAGCAGCGTAGGCGGGAGTAATATCAATGAGCAGTTCTTC. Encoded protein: CASSVGGSNINEQFF.

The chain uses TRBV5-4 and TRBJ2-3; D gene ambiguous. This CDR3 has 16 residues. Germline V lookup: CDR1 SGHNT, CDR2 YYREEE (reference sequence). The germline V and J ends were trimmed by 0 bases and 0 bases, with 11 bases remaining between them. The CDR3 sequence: CASSLGWPTSTDTQYF. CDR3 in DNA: TGTGCCAGCAGCTTGGGGTGGCCCACCAGCACAGATACGCAGTATTTT.

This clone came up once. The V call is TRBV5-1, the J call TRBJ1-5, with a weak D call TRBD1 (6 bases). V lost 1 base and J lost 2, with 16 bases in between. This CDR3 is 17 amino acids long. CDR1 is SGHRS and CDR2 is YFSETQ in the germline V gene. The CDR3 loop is CASSLPDRQMGNQPQHF. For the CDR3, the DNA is TGCGCCAGCAGCTTGCCAGACAGGCAGATGGGCAATCAGCCCCAGCATTTT.

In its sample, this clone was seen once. In DNA form, the CDR3 reads TGTGCCAGCAGTCCACAACTAGCGGACGAGCAGTACTTC. Its protein product is CASSPQLADEQYF. This rearrangement joins TRBV6-5 to TRBJ2-7; the match to TRBD2 covers 8 bases. The CDR3 length is 13 residues. V was pared by 5 bases and J by 5 bases, with 5 bases of the junction left unmatched. Per the germline V gene, CDR1 is MNHEY and CDR2 is SVGAGI.

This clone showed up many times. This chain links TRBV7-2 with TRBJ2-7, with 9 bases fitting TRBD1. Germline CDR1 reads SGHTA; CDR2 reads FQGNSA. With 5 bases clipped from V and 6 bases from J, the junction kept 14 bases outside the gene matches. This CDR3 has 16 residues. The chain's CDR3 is CASSVTPVGTGIEQYF. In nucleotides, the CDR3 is TGTGCCAGCAGCGTAACCCCGGTGGGGACAGGGATCGAGCAGTACTTC.

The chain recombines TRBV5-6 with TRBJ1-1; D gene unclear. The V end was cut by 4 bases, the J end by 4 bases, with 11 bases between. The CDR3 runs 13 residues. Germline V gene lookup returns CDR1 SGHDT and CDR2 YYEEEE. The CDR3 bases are TGTGCCAGCAGCCCGGGTTTGGTCACTGAAGCTTTCTTT. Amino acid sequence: CASSPGLVTEAFF.

Written as DNA, the CDR3 is TGCAGCGTTGAAGTAACGGAGGAGACCCAGTACTTC. This gives the protein CSVEVTEETQYF. The chain uses TRBV29-1 and TRBJ2-5; D is undetermined. CDR3 size: 12 residues. The V gene lost 1 base and the J gene lost 5 bases, with 8 bases spanning the gap. The germline V gene encodes CDR1 SQVTM and CDR2 ANQGSEA.

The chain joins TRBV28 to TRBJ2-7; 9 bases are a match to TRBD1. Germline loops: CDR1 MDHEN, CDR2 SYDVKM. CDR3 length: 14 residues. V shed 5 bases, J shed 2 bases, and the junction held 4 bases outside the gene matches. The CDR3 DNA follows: TGTGCCAGCAGTCCGGGACAGGGACCCTACGAGCAGTACTTC. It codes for CASSPGQGPYEQYF. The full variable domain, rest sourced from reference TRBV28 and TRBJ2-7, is DVKVTQSSRYLVKRTGEKVFLECVQDMDHENMFWYRQDPGLGLRLIYFSYDVKMKEKGDIPEGYSVSREKKERFSLILESASTNQTSMYLCASSPGQGPYEQYFGPGTRLTVT.

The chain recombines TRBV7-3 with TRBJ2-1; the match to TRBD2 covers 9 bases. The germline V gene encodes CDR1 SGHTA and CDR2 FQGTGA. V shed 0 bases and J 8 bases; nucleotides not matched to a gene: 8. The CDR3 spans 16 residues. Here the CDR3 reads CASSLTRREGPHEQFF. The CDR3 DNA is TGTGCCAGCAGCTTAACAAGGCGGGAGGGCCCCCATGAGCAGTTCTTC.

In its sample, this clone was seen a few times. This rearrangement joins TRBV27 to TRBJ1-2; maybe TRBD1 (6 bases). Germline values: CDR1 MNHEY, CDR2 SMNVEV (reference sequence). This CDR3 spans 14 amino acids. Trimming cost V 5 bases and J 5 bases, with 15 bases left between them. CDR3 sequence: CASSPRQEIYGYTF. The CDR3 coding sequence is TGTGCCAGCAGTCCACGACAGGAGATTTATGGCTACACCTTC.

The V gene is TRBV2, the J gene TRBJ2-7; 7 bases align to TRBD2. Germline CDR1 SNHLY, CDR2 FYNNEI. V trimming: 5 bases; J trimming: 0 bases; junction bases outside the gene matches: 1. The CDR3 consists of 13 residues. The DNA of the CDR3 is TGTGCCAGCAGTTGGACTAGCTCCTACGAGCAGTACTTC. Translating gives CASSWTSSYEQYF.

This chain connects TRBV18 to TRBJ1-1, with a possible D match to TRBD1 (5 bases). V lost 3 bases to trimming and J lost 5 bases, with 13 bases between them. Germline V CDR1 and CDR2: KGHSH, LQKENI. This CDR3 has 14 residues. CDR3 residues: CASSPQWTITEAFF. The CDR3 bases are TGTGCCAGCTCACCGCAGTGGACAATTACTGAAGCTTTCTTT.